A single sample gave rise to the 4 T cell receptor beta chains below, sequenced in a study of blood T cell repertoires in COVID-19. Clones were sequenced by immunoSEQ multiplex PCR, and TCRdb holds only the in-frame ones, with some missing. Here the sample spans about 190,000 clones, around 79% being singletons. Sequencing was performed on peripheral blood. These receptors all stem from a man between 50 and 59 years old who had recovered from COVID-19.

The CDR3 nucleotides are TGCGCCAGCAGCTCGCCGGGGACACAAGAGACCCAGTACTTC. It is translated as CASSSPGTQETQYF. The rearrangement links TRBV5-1 to TRBJ2-5; D might be TRBD1 (6 bases). Germline lookup yields CDR1 SGHRS and CDR2 YFSETQ. The CDR3 covers 14 residues. The V gene lost 3 bases and the J gene lost 2 bases, with 11 bases spanning the gap.

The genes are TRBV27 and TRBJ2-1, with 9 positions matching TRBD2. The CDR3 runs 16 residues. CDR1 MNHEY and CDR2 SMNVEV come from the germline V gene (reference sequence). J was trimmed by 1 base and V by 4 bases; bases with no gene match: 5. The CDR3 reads CASSWTSDSSYNEQFF. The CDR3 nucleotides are TGTGCCAGCAGTTGGACTAGCGACTCTTCCTACAATGAGCAGTTCTTC.

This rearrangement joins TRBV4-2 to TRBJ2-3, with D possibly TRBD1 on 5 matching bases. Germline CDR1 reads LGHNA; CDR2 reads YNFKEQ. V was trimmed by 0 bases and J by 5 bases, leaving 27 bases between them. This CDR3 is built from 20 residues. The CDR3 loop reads CASSQDIDWGQPPAGDTQYF. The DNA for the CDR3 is TGTGCCAGCAGCCAAGATATTGATTGGGGCCAACCCCCAGCCGGAGATACGCAGTATTTT.

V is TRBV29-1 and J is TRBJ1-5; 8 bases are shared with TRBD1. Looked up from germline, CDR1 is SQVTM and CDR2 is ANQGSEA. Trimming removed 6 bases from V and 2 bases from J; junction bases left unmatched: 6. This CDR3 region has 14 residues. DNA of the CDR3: TGCAGCGTGCAACAGGGGGGAGGCAATCAGCCCCAGCATTTT. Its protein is CSVQQGGGNQPQHF.